Listed below are T cell receptor beta chains from one sample, sequenced in a study of neoadjuvant anti-PD-1 for oral cavity cancer. TCRdb's copy holds only in-frame clones and misses some; the assay was immunoSEQ multiplex PCR. The table shows approximately 42,000 clones, with 77% occurring only once. The sample consisted of PBMCs, taken after nivolumab (anti-PD-1) treatment. The receptors were sampled from a person aged 35 to 85 with oral cavity squamous cell carcinoma. Each CDR3 is given with its conserved first and last residue. Each record gives: CDR3 length, D gene, J gene, V gene, clone size, CDR3 DNA, CDR3 protein. A D gene is named only where the DNA matches it firmly. Some rows mark clone size as missing; the rest say once, few, many or name a class of expanded clone.

14 . TRBJ2-7 TRBV28 few TGTGCCAGCAGTTTGGCAGGGGCGAGAGATGAGCAGTACTTC CASSLAGARDEQYF
16 . TRBJ2-3 TRBV9 . TGTGCCAGCAGCGTAGGACTAACCTCCTACACAGATACGCAGTATTTT CASSVGLTSYTDTQYF
14 . TRBJ1-1 TRBV6-1 . TGTGCCAGCAGTGACCCGGGGATGAACACTGAAGCTTTCTTT CASSDPGMNTEAFF
14 TRBD1 TRBJ1-6 TRBV5-1 . TGCGCCAGCAGCTCAGGACAGGATAATTCACCCCTCCACTTT CASSSGQDNSPLHF
13 . TRBJ1-5 TRBV10-3 . TGTGCCATCAGTGAGTCGGAGAATCAGCCCCAGCATTTT CAISESENQPQHF
13 . TRBJ2-7 TRBV7-3 . TGTGCCAGCAGCTCCGGGAGTGGGTACGAGCAGTACTTC CASSSGSGYEQYF
13 TRBD1 TRBJ1-2 TRBV11-2 . TGTGCCAGCAGCCTCGGACAGGGACAAGACTACACCTTC CASSLGQGQDYTF
13 . TRBJ2-5 TRBV7-7 once TGTGCCAGCAGCTCGGACCTGGGGGAGACCCAGTACTTC CASSSDLGETQYF
13 . TRBJ2-7 TRBV2 . TGTGCCAGCTCAGAGGGGACCTTCTACGAGCAGTACTTC CASSEGTFYEQYF
13 . TRBJ2-7 TRBV5-6 . TGTGCCAGCAGCTTGGAGCGGACCTACGAGCAGTACTTC CASSLERTYEQYF
15 TRBD1 TRBJ2-5 TRBV2 . TGTGCCAGCAGCGGGTCCGGGACAGCCCAAGAGACCCAGTACTTC CASSGSGTAQETQYF
14 TRBD1 TRBJ2-5 TRBV5-1 . TGCGCCAGCAGCTTCACAGGGGCGGCGGAGACCCAGTACTTC CASSFTGAAETQYF
13 . TRBJ1-2 TRBV11-2 . TGTGCCAGCAGTTGGGACACCAACTATGGCTACACCTTC CASSWDTNYGYTF
15 TRBD2 TRBJ2-7 TRBV9 few TGTGCCAGCAGCGTAGGGCTAGCGGGAGAGGACGAGCAGTACTTC CASSVGLAGEDEQYF
19 . TRBJ2-2 TRBV5-1 . TGCGCCAGCAGACTTGGTATCTTGAAGGGGACTGTGAACACCGGGGAGCTGTTTTTT CASRLGILKGTVNTGELFF
17 TRBD1 TRBJ2-1 TRBV18 . TGTGCCAGCTCACCACCGACAGGGGGCCCTTCCTACAATGAGCAGTTCTTC CASSPPTGGPSYNEQFF
13 . TRBJ1-1 TRBV27 few TGTGCCAGCGGTACAGGGATGAACACTGAAGCTTTCTTT CASGTGMNTEAFF
15 TRBD1 TRBJ2-7 TRBV7-9 . TGTGCCAGCAGCTCCTACGGGACAGGGAGGTACGAGCAGTACTTC CASSSYGTGRYEQYF
15 . TRBJ2-2 TRBV10-1 . TGCGCCAGCAGTGGCGGGGGCACCGGCACCGGGGAGCTGTTTTTT CASSGGGTGTGELFF
14 TRBD1 TRBJ2-7 TRBV27 . TGTGCCAGCAAGGGAGACAGGGGGTCCTACGAGCAGTACTTC CASKGDRGSYEQYF
11 . TRBJ1-2 TRBV20-1 . TGCAGTGCTAGGGGCGGGGTAGGCTACACCTTC CSARGGVGYTF
13 . TRBJ2-7 TRBV7-2 few TGTGCCAGCAGCTTAGACAGTCGAAGGGAGCAGTACTTC CASSLDSRREQYF
13 . TRBJ1-5 TRBV7-9 . TGTGCCAGCAGCTCACCCGACAGCCAGCCCCAGCATTTT CASSSPDSQPQHF
15 . TRBJ2-1 TRBV5-1 . TGCGCCAGCAGCTTTGAAGACAGCTCTTACAATGAGCAGTTCTTC CASSFEDSSYNEQFF
13 TRBD1 TRBJ2-5 TRBV6-6 . TGTGCCAGCAACAGGGGGCACCAAGAGACCCAGTACTTC CASNRGHQETQYF
13 TRBD1 TRBJ2-1 TRBV11-1 . TGTGCCAGTACGACAGGGCCTGGGAATGAGCAGTTCTTC CASTTGPGNEQFF
12 TRBD2 TRBJ2-1 TRBV7-9 . TGTGCCAGCAGCTCTAGCGGGAGAGGGAAGTTCTTC CASSSSGRGKFF
12 . TRBJ2-3 TRBV9 . TGTGCCAGCAGCTCAACTGTAGATACGCAGTATTTT CASSSTVDTQYF
15 . TRBJ1-5 TRBV19 . TGTGCCAGTAGTATAGCAACGGGGGGACATCAGCCCCAGCATTTT CASSIATGGHQPQHF
15 . TRBJ1-2 TRBV6-5 . TGTGCCAGCACCTCCCCCGGGGTAGCTAACTATGGCTACACCTTC CASTSPGVANYGYTF
13 TRBD2 TRBJ2-1 TRBV30 . TGTGCCTGGAGTGTAGGACTAGTGCACGAGCAGTTCTTC CAWSVGLVHEQFF
16 TRBD2 TRBJ2-2 TRBV5-4 . TGTGCCAGCAGCTTCCCCGGGACTAGGGATTTCGGGGAGCTGTTTTTT CASSFPGTRDFGELFF
13 . TRBJ1-1 TRBV11-3 . TGTGCCAGCAGCTTTGGGGGAAACACTGAAGCTTTCTTT CASSFGGNTEAFF
16 . TRBJ1-1 TRBV6-6 few TGTGCCAGCAGGGCGGACAGTCTGGGGCCGGTCACTGAAGCTTTCTTT CASRADSLGPVTEAFF
16 . TRBJ1-6 TRBV5-6 . TGTGCCAGCAGCCCTAGGGGAGGGGTGGGCAATTCACCCCTCCACTTT CASSPRGGVGNSPLHF
15 . TRBJ1-1 TRBV5-1 . TGCGCCAGCAGCTTGGGGGGCGGAGTGAACACTGAAGCTTTCTTT CASSLGGGVNTEAFF
14 TRBD2 TRBJ2-1 TRBV6-1 . TGTGCCATTAGGGTGGCGGGGGGGCGTGTTGAGCAGTTCTTC CAIRVAGGRVEQFF
14 . TRBJ2-7 TRBV5-1 . TGCGCCAGCAGCTTGGACGGGATGGAGGCGGAGCAGTACTTC CASSLDGMEAEQYF
15 TRBD1 TRBJ2-1 TRBV5-1 . TGCGCCAGCGAACTGGACAGGTCTAGTTTCAATGAGCAGTTCTTC CASELDRSSFNEQFF
15 TRBD1 TRBJ1-6 TRBV19 . TGTGCCAGTACTCTGGGGGGACAGAAGGCTTCACCCCTCCACTTT CASTLGGQKASPLHF
15 TRBD1 TRBJ2-7 TRBV4-2 . TGTGCCAGCAGCCCCCTCCGGACAGGGACCTACGAGCAGTACTTC CASSPLRTGTYEQYF
12 . TRBJ1-1 TRBV6-5 . TGTGCCAGCAGTACCCGTGGGGGGGAAGCTTTCTTT CASSTRGGEAFF
14 . TRBJ1-5 TRBV21-1 . TGTGCCAGCAGCAATGGGGACCTACCTCAGCCCCAGCATTTT CASSNGDLPQPQHF